The 23 T cell receptor beta chains listed next were all sequenced from one sample in a study of blood T cell repertoires in COVID-19. Produced via immunoSEQ multiplex PCR; TCRdb's table is partial and in-frame only. The sample holds approximately 200,000 clones, around 86% seen once. Sample: PBMCs or T cells enriched from blood (not recorded which). Receptors originate from a woman aged 25-40 years who had recovered from COVID-19.

The chain employs TRBV5-4 and TRBJ1-2; the D gene is possibly TRBD1 (6 bases). The CDR3 extends over 13 amino acids. Germline CDR1 reads SGHNT; CDR2 reads YYREEE (reference sequence). V was shortened by 4 bases and J by 4 bases, with 11 bases between the two germline ends. Here the CDR3 reads CASSPGTSYGYTF. The CDR3 DNA follows: TGTGCCAGCAGCCCCGGGACAAGCTATGGCTACACCTTC. Supplemented by reference TRBV5-4 and TRBJ1-2, the full variable domain reads ETGVTQSPTHLIKTRGQQVTLRCSSQSGHNTVSWYQQALGQGPQFIFQYYREEENGRGNFPPRFSGLQFPNYSSELNVNALELDDSALYLCASSPGTSYGYTFGSGTRLTVV.

The chain recombines TRBV5-6 with TRBJ2-7; D may be TRBD1 (5 bases). Trimming pared 7 bases from V and 2 bases from J, leaving 13 bases between. This CDR3 has 13 amino acids. Germline assignment: CDR1 SGHDT and CDR2 YYEEEE. The CDR3 nucleotides read TGTGCCAGCCATGAATGGACAACCTACGAGCAGTACTTC. This codes for CASHEWTTYEQYF.

This chain links TRBV4-1 with TRBJ2-7, with D hard to call. Looked up from germline, CDR1 is MGHRA and CDR2 is YSYEKL. V was pared by 4 bases and J by 6 bases, with 16 bases between. CDR3 size: 14 residues. This CDR3 reads CASSPPWRFGEQYF. CDR3 coding DNA: TGCGCCAGCAGCCCCCCTTGGCGGTTCGGCGAGCAGTACTTC.

The chain carries TRBV27 and TRBJ1-2; the D is unclear. The CDR3 is 13 amino acids. In germline, CDR1 is MNHEY, CDR2 SMNVEV (reference sequence). V shed 5 bases and J shed 3 bases, with 10 bases lying between them. CDR3 loop: CASSPISDYGYTF. Written as DNA, the CDR3 is TGTGCCAGCAGTCCGATTTCGGACTATGGCTACACCTTC.

The chain is built from TRBV5-1 and TRBJ2-3; D may be TRBD2 (6 bases). Per germline, CDR1 SGHRS and CDR2 YFSETQ. The CDR3 covers 14 residues. Trimming removed 4 bases at V and 2 bases at J, with 11 bases between. The CDR3 region has the DNA TGCGCCAGCAGCCTGACTAGATCCACAGATACGCAGTATTTT. It encodes CASSLTRSTDTQYF.

This clone appeared once. This chain uses TRBV28 with TRBJ2-5; unclear D gene. This CDR3 spans 11 amino acids. The ends were cut back, 5 bases at V and 5 bases at J, with 6 bases in the middle. Germline values: CDR1 MDHEN, CDR2 SYDVKM. CDR3 nucleotides: TGTGCCAGCAGTGAGCGCGAGACCCAGTACTTC. Its protein product is CASSERETQYF.

This clone was seen a single time. The CDR3 region has the DNA TGTGCCAGCAGGGGGGACAGGGGAAGCGTGACCCAGTACTTC. Encoded protein: CASRGDRGSVTQYF. The gene calls are TRBV6-5 and TRBJ2-5; 10 positions match TRBD1. This CDR3 has 14 residues. The J segment lost 7 bases and the V segment lost 6 bases, leaving 8 bases of the junction unmatched. CDR1 MNHEY and CDR2 SVGAGI come from the germline V gene.

V and J are TRBV18 and TRBJ2-7; 7 bases are a match to TRBD2. This CDR3 comprises 15 residues. J lost 3 bases, V lost 3 bases, and 8 bases had no gene match. The V gene's germline CDR1 is KGHSH and CDR2 LQKENI. The CDR3 is CASSPSAGRVYEQYF. The CDR3 DNA is TGTGCCAGCTCACCGAGCGCAGGGAGGGTCTACGAGCAGTACTTC.

The genes are TRBV6-1 and TRBJ1-3; weak D call: TRBD1 (6 bases). Trimming removed 4 bases at V and 2 bases at J, with 18 bases between. This CDR3 region has 17 residues. From germline, CDR1 is MNHNS and CDR2 SASEGT. CDR3 residues: CASSGGAQGETGNTIYF. CDR3 sequence (DNA): TGTGCCAGCAGTGGAGGGGCACAGGGAGAAACTGGAAACACCATATATTTT.

This clone was seen only once. This chain connects TRBV12-3 or TRBV12-4 to TRBJ1-4; D remains unclear. V gave up 9 bases and J gave up 3 bases, with 11 bases separating them. This CDR3 has 13 amino acids. For the CDR3, the DNA is TGTGCCAGTTCCATGGAGGCTAATGAAAAACTGTTTTTT. It encodes CASSMEANEKLFF.

This chain links TRBV28 with TRBJ1-4, with D uncertain. V was shortened by 9 bases and J by 8 bases, with 16 bases between the two germline ends. CDR3 size: 13 residues. The germline gives CDR1 MDHEN, CDR2 SYDVKM. DNA of the CDR3: TGTGCCAGTAGTACCGGGTCTCGAGAAAAACTGTTTTTT. Amino acids: CASSTGSREKLFF.

This chain connects TRBV27 to TRBJ2-2; tentatively, D is TRBD2 (5 bases). Between the trimmed V and J ends, which lost 5 bases and 0 bases, there was a span of 10 bases. Germline V gives CDR1 MNHEY, CDR2 SMNVEV (reference sequence). This CDR3 region has 15 residues. The CDR3 region has the DNA TGTGCCAGCAGTGCCGGGATTTCGAACACCGGGGAGCTGTTTTTT. Residues: CASSAGISNTGELFF.

The gene calls are TRBV6-5 and TRBJ1-5; TRBD1 might be the D (5 bases). CDR1 and CDR2 (germline): MNHEY, SVGAGI. The CDR3 totals 15 residues. V gave up 0 bases and J gave up 7 bases, with 13 bases separating them. CDR3 sequence: CASSYSGGGTQPQHF. The CDR3 region has the DNA TGTGCCAGCAGTTACTCGGGGGGGGGTACACAGCCCCAGCATTTT.

The gene calls are TRBV24-1 and TRBJ1-2; 8 nucleotides match TRBD1. In germline, CDR1 is KGHDR, CDR2 SFDVKD. The CDR3 length is 12 residues. After removal of 6 bases from V and 7 bases from J, the junction contained 3 bases not matched to a gene. CDR3 sequence reads: CATSSTGVGYTF. CDR3 DNA sequence: TGTGCCACCAGTTCGACAGGGGTTGGCTACACCTTC.

V is TRBV19 and J is TRBJ2-4, with TRBD1 matching 7 bases. With 4 bases clipped from V and 4 bases from J, the junction kept 4 bases outside the gene matches. Germline CDR1 reads LNHDA; CDR2 reads SQIVND (reference sequence). The CDR3 contains 14 residues. This chain's CDR3 is CASSSRDRKNIQYF. The CDR3 bases are TGTGCCAGTAGTAGCCGGGACAGAAAAAACATTCAGTACTTC.

This rearrangement joins TRBV15 to TRBJ1-1, with a possible D match to TRBD1 (5 bases). The V end lost 0 bases, the J end lost 6 bases, and 8 bases lay between the germline ends. The CDR3 is made up of 13 amino acids. Germline V CDR1 and CDR2: LNHNV, YYDKDF (reference sequence). The CDR3 DNA sequence: TGTGCCACCAGCAGAGATTGGGGGGCTGAAGCTTTCTTT. Its protein product is CATSRDWGAEAFF. The full variable domain, completed using reference TRBV15 and TRBJ1-1, is DAMVIQNPRYQVTQFGKPVTLSCSQTLNHNVMYWYQQKSSQAPKLLFHYYDKDFNNEADTPDNFQSRRPNTSFCFLDIRSPGLGDTAMYLCATSRDWGAEAFFGQGTRLTVV.

This chain links TRBV28 with TRBJ2-1; 11 bases map to TRBD2. V shed 5 bases, J shed 8 bases, and the junction held 8 bases outside the gene matches. The CDR3 sequence is 15 residues long. From germline, CDR1 is MDHEN and CDR2 SYDVKM. The DNA for the CDR3 is TGTGCCAGCAGTCCACCGGGACTAGCGGTGGATGAGCAGTTCTTC. This gives the protein CASSPPGLAVDEQFF.

CDR3 bases: TGCAGCGGTACCGGGGGATGGGGAACTGAAGCTTTCTTT. It is translated as CSGTGGWGTEAFF. The gene calls are TRBV29-1 and TRBJ1-1; D is perhaps TRBD1 (5 bases). Trimming stripped 7 bases from V and 5 bases from J, with 17 bases between. The CDR3 runs to 13 residues. Germline CDR1 and CDR2: SQVTM and ANQGSEA.

V and J are TRBV5-6 and TRBJ2-3; 10 bases map to TRBD2. The CDR3 is 17 amino acids. The germline V gene encodes CDR1 SGHDT and CDR2 YYEEEE. V lost 0 bases and J lost 4; bases outside the gene matches: 8. The CDR3 DNA is TGTGCCAGCAGCTTGGGGGGACTAGCGCGTTCCTCAGATACGCAGTATTTT. As protein: CASSLGGLARSSDTQYF. The entire variable domain, with the rest obtained from reference TRBV5-6 and TRBJ2-3, is as follows: DAGVTQSPTHLIKTRGQQVTLRCSPKSGHDTVSWYQQALGQGPQFIFQYYEEEERQRGNFPDRFSGHQFPNYSSELNVNALLLGDSALYLCASSLGGLARSSDTQYFGPGTRLTVL.

This chain links TRBV14 with TRBJ2-7; a weak D match, TRBD2 (5 bases). This CDR3 has 14 residues. Germline V gene lookup returns CDR1 SGHDN and CDR2 FVKESK. Trimming cost V 2 bases and J 3 bases, with 11 bases left between them. CDR3 in DNA: TGTGCCAGCAGCCAAATAGCGACCCTCTACGAGCAGTACTTC. Translated: CASSQIATLYEQYF.

The genes are TRBV6-5 and TRBJ2-7; D is perhaps TRBD2 (5 bases). Germline values: CDR1 MNHEY, CDR2 SVGAGI. The V end was cut by 6 bases, the J end by 1 base, with 10 bases between. This CDR3 has 13 amino acids. In nucleotides, the CDR3 is TGTGCCAGCAGAGAGACGGGATCCTACGAGCAGTACTTC. Its protein is CASRETGSYEQYF.

In its sample, this clone was seen once. The V and J genes are TRBV2 and TRBJ2-1, with 15 bases aligning to TRBD2. The CDR3 runs 19 residues. V gave up 5 bases and J gave up 7 bases; unmatched junction bases: 15. Germline lookup yields CDR1 SNHLY and CDR2 FYNNEI. CDR3 sequence: CASSQPLGLAGGIGNEQFF. CDR3 DNA sequence: TGTGCCAGCAGTCAACCCCTGGGACTAGCGGGAGGAATTGGTAATGAGCAGTTCTTC.

The rearrangement links TRBV19 to TRBJ1-5; D perhaps matches TRBD1 (6 bases). V shed 0 bases and J shed 11 bases, with 8 bases lying between them. Germline V gene lookup returns CDR1 LNHDA and CDR2 SQIVND (reference sequence). This CDR3 spans 12 amino acids. The CDR3 here is CASSIDPGAQHF. CDR3 sequence (DNA): TGTGCCAGTAGTATAGATCCAGGGGCCCAGCATTTT.